This T cell receptor (beta chain) was found in a study of STAT3 mutations in large granular lymphocyte leukemia. Overall study findings and caveats: Every T-cell large granular lymphocyte leukemia patient had at least one immunodominant TCR beta clonotype.

In the case of this clone: Antigen specificity is unknown.

Germline CDR1 reads SGHNT; CDR2 reads YYREEE (reference sequence). V lost 4 bases and J 6 bases, leaving 11 bases between the germline ends. The CDR3 extends over 12 amino acids. Here immunoSEQ multiplex PCR was the method, and the copy in TCRdb shows in-frame clones only, minus some. This sample has roughly 4,000 clones, with about 70% found just once. This chain connects TRBV5-4 to TRBJ2-7; D call uncertain. This sequence originates from a man aged 60-69 years with T-cell large granular lymphocyte leukemia. Some clones in this sample may be carry-over from other donors' samples. Sequencing was performed on peripheral blood mononuclear cells. CDR3 coding DNA: TGTGCCAGCAGCAGCATGAATGGCGAGCAGTACTTC. It codes for CASSSMNGEQYF.